The TCR beta chain under discussion was sequenced for a study of response to subunit inactivated influenza vaccine. General observations from the study: Few additional T cells are recruited per seasonal influenza vaccination, authors suggested.

With respect to this clonotype: Its cognate antigen is unknown.

The V gene's germline CDR1 is MNHEY and CDR2 SVGEGT. V lost 5 bases to trimming and J lost 0 bases, with 11 bases between them. CDR3 size: 16 residues. MiXCR was run by TCRdb on the RT-PCR reads, yielding one entry per CDR3 protein. The sample consists of 550,000 to 800,000 distinct CDR3 sequences, 15% to 19% of them appearing once. This chain uses TRBV6-2 or TRBV6-3 with TRBJ1-6; perhaps TRBD1 as D (5 bases). The sequence was obtained from a man aged 45 to 65 who received an inactivated influenza vaccine. Material: PBMCs from blood, obtained roughly 12 days after vaccination. Here the CDR3 reads CASSRTNPSYNSPLHF. The DNA for the CDR3 is TGTGCCAGCAGTCGGACAAACCCCTCCTATAATTCACCCCTCCACTTT.